A single sample is the source of the 32 T cell receptor beta chains below, sequenced in a study of cytomegalovirus exposure and HLA in healthy donors. In the PCR, 60 Vbeta and 13 Jbeta primers were used. Assay: immunoSEQ multiplex PCR; the TCRdb copy retains only in-frame clones and omits some. The sample consists of tens of thousands of clones, just under 80% of them appearing once. Sequencing was carried out using PBMCs. The receptors were gathered from a male donor in good health and CMV-seropositive.

The genes are TRBV5-1 and TRBJ2-1; unclear D gene. This CDR3 spans 11 amino acids. The germline gives CDR1 SGHRS, CDR2 YFSETQ. Trimming stripped 0 bases from V and 9 bases from J, with 4 bases between. The CDR3: CASSLGLEQFF. The CDR3 coding sequence is TGCGCCAGCAGCTTGGGGCTTGAGCAGTTCTTC.

The chain combines TRBV15 with TRBJ2-7, with 10 bases identical to TRBD2. This CDR3 contains 21 residues. The V gene end was trimmed by 1 base and the J gene end by 4 bases; junction bases not matched to a gene: 22. In germline, CDR1 is LNHNV, CDR2 YYDKDF (reference sequence). CDR3 DNA: TGTGCCACCAGCAGAGGTAGGAGGACACTTGGATCAGGACTAGCGGCTTACGAGCAGTACTTC. Amino acids: CATSRGRRTLGSGLAAYEQYF.

The chain combines TRBV5-8 with TRBJ2-7, with D possibly being TRBD1 (5 bases). Germline CDR1 is SGHTS and CDR2 is YDEGEE. V lost 2 bases to trimming and J lost 3 bases, with 27 bases between them. The CDR3 runs 19 residues. The CDR3 DNA follows: TGTGCCAGCAGCTTCATAGACTCAGCGTGGCTGAAGGGGCTCTACGAGCAGTACTTC. Translation gives CASSFIDSAWLKGLYEQYF.

CDR3 DNA: TGTGCCAGTAGTTCGCAAGGGGGATGGGAGACAGGGGCTCAGCCCCAGCATTTT. It codes for CASSSQGGWETGAQPQHF. The genes are TRBV19 and TRBJ1-5; 8 positions match TRBD1. The germline CDR1 and CDR2 sequences are LNHDA and SQIVND (reference sequence). The CDR3 runs 18 residues. Losses at the gene ends were 5 bases for V and 6 bases for J; bases not matched to a gene: 18.

The CDR3 nucleotides are TGTGCCAGCAGCGCTGGGACTAGCGGGAGGTCTGGCTCCTACGAGCAGTACTTC. This codes for CASSAGTSGRSGSYEQYF. The chain recombines TRBV9 with TRBJ2-7; 15 bases match TRBD2. The CDR3 is 18 amino acids. Germline CDR1 reads SGDLS; CDR2 reads YYNGEE. J lost 0 bases, V lost 3 bases, and 7 bases had no gene match.

This chain uses TRBV27 with TRBJ2-3; no firm D call. The germline V gene has CDR1 MNHEY and CDR2 SMNVEV (reference sequence). Trimming removed 3 bases at V and 2 bases at J, with 12 bases between. CDR3 length: 15 residues. The CDR3 bases are TGTGCCAGCAGTTTCTGGCCTGGAGTCACAGATACGCAGTATTTT. This encodes CASSFWPGVTDTQYF.

This clone was recorded once. The chain is built from TRBV10-2 and TRBJ1-4; D not certain. From germline, CDR1 is WSHSY and CDR2 SAAADI. Trimming stripped 8 bases from V and 8 bases from J, with 12 bases between. The CDR3 is made up of 12 amino acids. This CDR3 reads CASRDWGEKLFF. CDR3 in DNA: TGCGCCAGCCGGGATTGGGGAGAAAAACTGTTTTTT.

The rearrangement joins TRBV5-1 to TRBJ2-5, with TRBD2 matching 7 bases. CDR1 is SGHRS, CDR2 YFSETQ, per germline. The CDR3 is made up of 13 amino acids. Losses at the gene ends were 4 bases for V and 4 bases for J; bases not matched to a gene: 4. In nucleotides, the CDR3 is TGCGCCAGCAGCGTGACTAGCAGAGAGACCCAGTACTTC. Translated: CASSVTSRETQYF.

There are a few counts of this clone. The chain is built from TRBV30 and TRBJ1-1, with D unclear. The CDR3 covers 12 residues. V lost 1 base and J lost 1, with 4 bases in between. The germline V gene has CDR1 GTSNPN and CDR2 SVGIG (reference sequence). The CDR3 reads CAWSARNTEAFF. The CDR3 bases are TGTGCCTGGAGTGCCCGGAACACTGAAGCTTTCTTT.

The V call is TRBV19, the J call TRBJ1-5; the D gene is possibly TRBD1 (5 bases). The CDR3 is 18 amino acids. Germline CDR1 and CDR2: LNHDA and SQIVND (reference sequence). V gave up 5 bases and J gave up 1 base, with 21 bases separating them. The CDR3 DNA reads TGTGCCAGTAGTGCAGGGAGAGGGGCGGGAGGGAGCAATCAGCCCCAGCATTTT. It encodes CASSAGRGAGGSNQPQHF.

The rearrangement links TRBV19 to TRBJ1-2, with D possibly matching TRBD1 (6 bases). This CDR3 is built from 15 residues. The V end was cut by 7 bases, the J end by 4 bases, with 19 bases between. The germline CDR1 and CDR2 sequences are LNHDA and SQIVND (reference sequence). The CDR3, as DNA: TGTGCCAGTACCACGGGTGGGGGCTTGGGCTATGGCTACACCTTC. This gives the protein CASTTGGGLGYGYTF.

CDR3 region: CASSPSRENDEQFF. CDR3 DNA sequence: TGTGCCAGCAGTCCCTCTCGGGAGAACGACGAGCAGTTCTTC. J is TRBJ2-1 and V is TRBV28; a weak D match, TRBD2 (6 bases). The germline CDR1 and CDR2 sequences are MDHEN and SYDVKM. V was cut by 5 bases and J by 10 bases, with 18 bases left in between. There are 14 residues in the CDR3.

This chain links TRBV28 with TRBJ2-3; 8 bases agree with TRBD2. This CDR3 has 15 residues. V shed 5 bases, J shed 3 bases, and the junction held 7 bases outside the gene matches. CDR1 is MDHEN and CDR2 is SYDVKM in the germline V gene. The CDR3 sequence: CASSTTGTRTDTQYF. The DNA for the CDR3 is TGTGCCAGCAGTACGACCGGGACTAGAACAGATACGCAGTATTTT.

The chain joins TRBV2 to TRBJ2-5; tentative D call: TRBD2 (5 bases). The CDR3 extends over 13 amino acids. CDR1 is SNHLY, CDR2 FYNNEI, per germline. V was pared by 7 bases and J by 5 bases, with 14 bases between. The CDR3 bases are TGTGCCAGCACTAAACCAGCGGTCGAGACCCAGTACTTC. It is translated as CASTKPAVETQYF.

This chain links TRBV9 with TRBJ2-7, with 7 bases lining up with TRBD1. This CDR3 spans 12 amino acids. Looked up from germline, CDR1 is SGDLS and CDR2 is YYNGEE. The J segment lost 6 bases and the V segment lost 2 bases, leaving 2 bases of the junction unmatched. CDR3 in amino acids: CASSVTGREQYF. The CDR3 bases are TGTGCCAGCAGCGTGACAGGGCGCGAGCAGTACTTC.

The rearrangement uses TRBV11-2 and TRBJ1-2, with 10 bases identical to TRBD1. Per the germline V gene, CDR1 is SGHAT and CDR2 is FQNNGV. V lost 5 bases, J lost 0 bases, and 9 bases stayed unmatched. The CDR3 has 17 residues. CDR3 sequence (DNA): TGTGCCAGCAGCCGAGACAGGGGGCGCCTAGCTAACTATGGCTACACCTTC. Residues: CASSRDRGRLANYGYTF.

V usage is TRBV15 and J usage is TRBJ1-5, with 8 bases lining up with TRBD1. Losses at the gene ends were 3 bases for V and 4 bases for J; bases not matched to a gene: 11. Germline CDR1 reads LNHNV; CDR2 reads YYDKDF (reference sequence). The CDR3 has 17 amino acids. The CDR3 nucleotides are TGTGCCACCAGCAGTGCCTCCGGGACAGGCCTAAATCAGCCCCAGCATTTT. Its protein product is CATSSASGTGLNQPQHF.

This clone has only one observation. The chain employs TRBV27 and TRBJ1-1; perhaps TRBD1 as D (6 bases). The germline V gene encodes CDR1 MNHEY and CDR2 SMNVEV (reference sequence). Trimming pared 6 bases from V and 5 bases from J, leaving 13 bases between. The CDR3 spans 13 residues. CDR3 DNA: TGTGCCAGCAGCGGGGGGCTTGGAACTGAAGCTTTCTTT. Protein: CASSGGLGTEAFF.

The V call is TRBV28, the J call TRBJ2-1, with 11 bases fitting TRBD2. Germline V gene sequence: CDR1 MDHEN, CDR2 SYDVKM. The V and J ends lost 5 bases and 5 bases, in that order; junction bases with no gene match: 5. The CDR3 extends over 15 amino acids. The CDR3 reads CASSPGLAEDNEQFF. CDR3 in DNA: TGTGCCAGCAGTCCGGGACTAGCGGAAGACAATGAGCAGTTCTTC.

V is TRBV7-9 and J is TRBJ2-7, with TRBD1 matching 11 bases. V lost 6 bases, J lost 2 bases, and 12 bases stayed unmatched. CDR1 is SEHNR, CDR2 FQNEAQ, per germline (reference sequence). The CDR3 sequence is 17 residues long. The CDR3 spells CASRPRIRDRGTYEQYF. The DNA for the CDR3 is TGTGCCAGCAGACCACGTATCCGGGACAGGGGGACCTACGAGCAGTACTTC.

This chain joins TRBV30 and TRBJ1-1; D is unresolved. Looked up from germline, CDR1 is GTSNPN and CDR2 is SVGIG (reference sequence). This CDR3 spans 13 amino acids. Trimming left V 3 bases short and J 2 bases short, with 10 bases between. The CDR3, as DNA: TGTGCCTGGAGAAGACTTATAAACACTGAAGCTTTCTTT. Its translation: CAWRRLINTEAFF.

The table lists this clone with a few counts. J is TRBJ2-7 and V is TRBV6-5, with TRBD1 identical over 7 bases. The CDR3 is made up of 12 amino acids. From germline, CDR1 is MNHEY and CDR2 SVGAGI. V trimming: 6 bases; J trimming: 7 bases; junction bases outside the gene matches: 6. The DNA for the CDR3 is TGTGCCAGCAGAGTTACAGGGGCGGAGCAGTACTTC. Translated: CASRVTGAEQYF.

The DNA of the CDR3 is TGTGCCAGCAGCGCGGAGGGATATAGCAATCAGCCCCAGCATTTT. Translated: CASSAEGYSNQPQHF. The chain links TRBV9 to TRBJ1-5, with D uncertain. Germline CDR1 SGDLS, CDR2 YYNGEE. There are 15 residues in the CDR3. The ends were cut back, 3 bases at V and 0 bases at J, with 10 bases in the middle.

The chain recombines TRBV19 with TRBJ1-2; D gene unclear. CDR3 size: 12 residues. The germline CDR1 and CDR2 sequences are LNHDA and SQIVND (reference sequence). The ends were cut back, 3 bases at V and 10 bases at J, with 12 bases in the middle. The CDR3 nucleotides are TGTGCCAGTAGTATTGTCGGACTGAACTACACCTTC. Its protein product is CASSIVGLNYTF.

The CDR3 spells CASSLGLGHPTYEQYF. The DNA of the CDR3 is TGTGCCAGCAGCTTAGGTTTGGGACACCCAACCTACGAGCAGTACTTC. The V and J genes are TRBV7-2 and TRBJ2-7, with D perhaps TRBD1 (6 bases). Germline loops: CDR1 SGHTA, CDR2 FQGNSA. Trimming took 1 base from V and 2 from J, leaving 15 bases between them. This CDR3 contains 16 residues.

V usage is TRBV7-9 and J usage is TRBJ1-2; 7 positions agree with TRBD1. This CDR3 is built from 13 residues. J gave up 2 bases and V 5 bases, and 2 bases lay outside the gene matches. Per germline, CDR1 SEHNR and CDR2 FQNEAQ (reference sequence). The CDR3 reads CASSVGQNYGYTF. The DNA of the CDR3 is TGTGCCAGCAGCGTGGGACAGAACTATGGCTACACCTTC.

This sequence joins TRBV9 and TRBJ1-1; the match to TRBD1 covers 8 bases. After removal of 2 bases from V and 4 bases from J, the junction contained 4 bases not matched to a gene. The CDR3 has 14 residues. Germline values: CDR1 SGDLS, CDR2 YYNGEE. The CDR3 protein is CASSVQGAGTEAFF. DNA for the CDR3: TGTGCCAGCAGCGTGCAGGGGGCGGGCACTGAAGCTTTCTTT.

This sequence joins TRBV27 and TRBJ1-1; 7 bases align to TRBD1. Germline CDR1 is MNHEY and CDR2 is SMNVEV (reference sequence). V was clipped by 6 bases and J by 5 bases; unmatched bases: 6. CDR3 size: 13 residues. CDR3 region: CASRRQGGTEAFF. The CDR3 DNA reads as TGTGCCAGCAGACGACAGGGAGGTACTGAAGCTTTCTTT.

CDR3 residues: CSVVETRTLGETQYF. CDR3 DNA sequence: TGCAGCGTTGTGGAAACACGGACTCTCGGAGAGACCCAGTACTTC. The chain carries TRBV29-1 and TRBJ2-5; D possibly corresponds to TRBD2 (5 bases). The CDR3 is 15 amino acids. Germline-derived CDR1 and CDR2 are SQVTM and ANQGSEA. V was clipped by 4 bases and J by 4 bases, with 19 bases between them.

The chain carries TRBV2 and TRBJ2-1; no clear D gene. V lost 4 bases to trimming and J lost 5 bases, with 6 bases between them. The CDR3 has 12 residues. Germline loops: CDR1 SNHLY, CDR2 FYNNEI. This chain's CDR3 is CASSGADNEQFF. The DNA of the CDR3 is TGTGCCAGCAGTGGGGCAGACAATGAGCAGTTCTTC. The variable domain in full, completed from reference TRBV2 and TRBJ2-1, reads EPEVTQTPSHQVTQMGQEVILRCVPISNHLYFYWYRQILGQKVEFLVSFYNNEISEKSEIFDDQFSVERPDGSNFTLKIRSTKLEDSAMYFCASSGADNEQFFGPGTRLTVL.

The CDR3 nucleotides read TGTGCCAGCACTCCTTGGGGGGGCAGGGTCCGCACTGAAGCTTTCTTT. Translation gives CASTPWGGRVRTEAFF. The chain employs TRBV28 and TRBJ1-1; D perhaps matches TRBD1 (6 bases). In germline, CDR1 is MDHEN, CDR2 SYDVKM. The V and J ends lost 7 bases and 4 bases respectively, with 22 bases between them. The CDR3 has 16 amino acids.

The chain couples TRBV19 to TRBJ2-7; 11 bases agree with TRBD2. The length of the CDR3 is 14 residues. CDR1 is LNHDA, CDR2 SQIVND, per germline (reference sequence). J gave up 7 bases and V 7 bases, and 9 bases lay outside the gene matches. In DNA, the CDR3 is TGTGCCAGTACTCAACTAGCGGGAGTGGGTGAGCAGTACTTC. This translates into CASTQLAGVGEQYF.